The 27 T cell receptor beta chains below all came from one sample that was sequenced in a study of identical twins. TCRdb analysed the 5' RACE reads with MiXCR anew, one entry per CDR3 protein. The sample lists about 810,000 distinct CDR3 sequences; about 12% were seen once. In addition, the sample was reused for a study of yellow fever vaccine responses in identical twins.

Sequencing was done on a sample of PBMCs. The receptors were gathered from a woman younger than 35 in good health.

The rearrangement links TRBV12-3 or TRBV12-4 to TRBJ2-2; 9 bases fit TRBD1. The CDR3 has 15 residues. J gave up 4 bases and V 5 bases, and 5 bases lay outside the gene matches. DNA of the CDR3: TGTGCCAGCAGTATAGGGACAGGGATCACCGGGGAGCTGTTTTTT. As protein: CASSIGTGITGELFF.

This clonotype turned up a few times. The chain uses TRBV7-9 and TRBJ2-7, with D tentatively TRBD2 (6 bases). Germline V gene lookup returns CDR1 SEHNR and CDR2 FQNEAQ (reference sequence). The CDR3 sequence is 15 residues long. Trimming stripped 2 bases from V and 3 bases from J, with 14 bases between. The CDR3 nucleotides are TGTGCCAGCAGCTTACAAACGGGGGAGTACTACGAGCAGTACTTC. This encodes CASSLQTGEYYEQYF. The full variable domain, its missing parts supplied by reference TRBV7-9 and TRBJ2-7, is DTGVSQNPRHKITKRGQNVTFRCDPISEHNRLYWYRQTLGQGPEFLTYFQNEAQLEKSRLLSDRFSAERPKGSFSTLEIQRTEQGDSAMYLCASSLQTGEYYEQYFGPGTRLTVT.

This clonotype was seen a handful of times. The chain combines TRBV12-3 or TRBV12-4 with TRBJ2-3, with D perhaps matching TRBD2 (5 bases). The CDR3 runs to 12 residues. Trimming stripped 1 base from V and 7 bases from J, with 6 bases between. Here the CDR3 reads CASSLDGNTQYF. Written as DNA, the CDR3 is TGTGCCAGCAGTTTAGACGGGAATACGCAGTATTTT.

The chain joins TRBV15 to TRBJ2-4; D is perhaps TRBD1 or TRBD2 (5 bases each). Trimming removed 0 bases at V and 3 bases at J, with 18 bases between. Germline V lookup: CDR1 LNHNV, CDR2 YYDKDF (reference sequence). The CDR3 contains 18 residues. The DNA of the CDR3 is TGTGCCACCAGCAGAGATCTGAGGACAATGGGAGTCAAAAACATTCAGTACTTC. This gives the protein CATSRDLRTMGVKNIQYF. The entire variable domain, with the rest obtained from reference TRBV15 and TRBJ2-4, is as follows: DAMVIQNPRYQVTQFGKPVTLSCSQTLNHNVMYWYQQKSSQAPKLLFHYYDKDFNNEADTPDNFQSRRPNTSFCFLDIRSPGLGDTAMYLCATSRDLRTMGVKNIQYFGAGTRLSVL.

The chain is built from TRBV10-2 and TRBJ1-5; D gene unclear. Per the germline V gene, CDR1 is WSHSY and CDR2 is SAAADI. The CDR3 spans 15 residues. The V gene lost 3 bases and the J gene lost 1 base, with 10 bases spanning the gap. Here the CDR3 DNA reads TGCGCCAGCAGTGATAACTTTGGCAGCAATCAGCCCCAGCATTTT. Protein sequence: CASSDNFGSNQPQHF.

This clonotype was observed a few times. V is TRBV4-1 and J is TRBJ1-1; TRBD1 is a possible D gene (5 bases). V was shortened by 7 bases and J by 3 bases, with 6 bases between the two germline ends. This CDR3 contains 11 residues. Germline V gives CDR1 MGHRA, CDR2 YSYEKL. The CDR3 region is CASMGDTEAFF. DNA for the CDR3: TGCGCCAGCATGGGGGACACTGAAGCTTTCTTT.

This chain uses TRBV7-3 with TRBJ2-3; the D is unclear. This CDR3 contains 15 residues. V lost 0 bases and J lost 4, with 11 bases in between. From germline, CDR1 is SGHTA and CDR2 FQGTGA. CDR3 sequence: CASSLTRSSADTQYF. The DNA of the CDR3 is TGTGCCAGCAGCTTAACTAGATCATCTGCAGATACGCAGTATTTT.

This clonotype was seen only a few times. One end of the junction fails to match germline, which may point to a read error. The chain is built from TRBV16 and TRBJ2-7, with D perhaps TRBD2 (6 bases). CDR3 length equals 12 residues. Germline V gene lookup returns CDR1 KGHSY and CDR2 FQNENV. This CDR3 is CASSQSGGDVVF. The CDR3 nucleotides read TGTGCCAGCAGCCAATCGGGCGGGGATGTGGTCTTC. Full variable domain (outside the CDR3, taken from reference TRBV16 and TRBJ2-7): GEEVAQTPKHLVRGEGQKAKLYCAPIKGHSYVFWYQQVLKNEFKFLISFQNENVFDETGMPKERFSAKCLPNSPCSLEIQATKLEDSAVYFCASSQSGGDVVFGPGTRLTVT.

This clonotype showed up many times. V gene TRBV4-1 combines with J gene TRBJ2-3; D remains ambiguous. Per the germline V gene, CDR1 is MGHRA and CDR2 is YSYEKL. The CDR3 extends over 13 amino acids. V was shortened by 6 bases and J by 2 bases, with 9 bases between the two germline ends. The CDR3 DNA reads as TGCGCCAGCAGACCAAGGCCCACAGATACGCAGTATTTT. This encodes CASRPRPTDTQYF.

This clonotype appeared a few times. The J gene is TRBJ2-2, the V gene TRBV12-3 or TRBV12-4; 8 nucleotides agree with TRBD2. The CDR3 sequence is 15 residues long. V gave up 7 bases and J gave up 0 bases; unmatched junction bases: 4. The CDR3 nucleotides read TGTGCCAGCACTAAGCGGGAGACGAACACCGGGGAGCTGTTTTTT. Protein product: CASTKRETNTGELFF.

This clonotype was counted at least ten times. The chain combines TRBV28 with TRBJ2-1; 9 bases are shared with TRBD1. This CDR3 comprises 15 residues. Looked up from germline, CDR1 is MDHEN and CDR2 is SYDVKM. The junction had 5 bases not matched to a gene; V was cut back by 8 bases and J by 0 bases. The CDR3: CASGGTGSSYNEQFF. CDR3 nucleotide sequence: TGTGCCAGCGGAGGGACAGGGAGCTCCTACAATGAGCAGTTCTTC.

This clonotype was counted a few times. J is TRBJ2-5 and V is TRBV12-3 or TRBV12-4, with a weak D call TRBD1 (5 bases). The CDR3 is 14 amino acids. The V gene lost 6 bases and the J gene lost 4 bases, with 15 bases spanning the gap. The CDR3 protein is CASRHSLGRETQYF. Written as DNA, the CDR3 is TGTGCCAGCAGGCATTCCCTGGGGCGAGAGACCCAGTACTTC.

This chain uses TRBV2 with TRBJ2-7, with D maybe TRBD1 (5 bases). V was pared by 7 bases and J by 6 bases, with 16 bases between. Germline V lookup: CDR1 SNHLY, CDR2 FYNNEI. CDR3 length: 13 amino acids. This CDR3 is CASTGDSLSEQYF. The DNA of the CDR3 is TGTGCCAGCACGGGCGACAGCCTCAGCGAGCAGTACTTC.

V usage is TRBV6-1 and J usage is TRBJ2-6, with D unclear. The V gene lost 5 bases and the J gene lost 0 bases, with 8 bases spanning the gap. The CDR3 length is 15 residues. The germline CDR1 and CDR2 sequences are MNHNS and SASEGT. CDR3 sequence: CASSQAHSGANVLTF. Here the CDR3 DNA reads TGTGCCAGCAGTCAGGCACACTCTGGGGCCAACGTCCTGACTTTC.

This rearrangement joins TRBV6-1 to TRBJ2-3, with 8 positions matching TRBD1. In germline, CDR1 is MNHNS, CDR2 SASEGT. V lost 8 bases to trimming and J lost 3 bases; unmatched junction nucleotides: 10. This CDR3 contains 15 residues. In nucleotides, the CDR3 is TGTGCCAGCCAGCTGACAGGGGAGGTGACAGATACGCAGTATTTT. Amino acids: CASQLTGEVTDTQYF.

Notes on this clonotype: A read error is possible here, since a much larger clone lies one base away. This chain uses TRBV12-3 or TRBV12-4 with TRBJ2-1, with D possibly TRBD2 on 5 matching bases. Trimming cost V 3 bases and J 3 bases, with 12 bases left between them. CDR3 length equals 15 residues. The CDR3 region is CASSFGRAFYNEQFF. The CDR3 DNA is TGTGCCAGCAGTTTTGGGAGAGCTTTCTACAATGAGCAGTTCTTC.

V is TRBV6-1 and J is TRBJ2-7; TRBD2 might be the D (5 bases). In germline, CDR1 is MNHNS, CDR2 SASEGT. V shed 6 bases and J shed 4 bases, with 7 bases lying between them. This CDR3 spans 11 amino acids. Written as DNA, the CDR3 is TGTGCCAGCAGCTGGGAGTACGAGCAGTACGTC. Amino acids: CASSWEYEQYV.

This clonotype was seen many times. The V gene is TRBV29-1, the J gene TRBJ2-3; tentatively, D is TRBD2 (6 bases). Germline-derived CDR1 and CDR2 are SQVTM and ANQGSEA. V was pared by 6 bases and J by 0 bases, with 16 bases between. The CDR3 spans 15 residues. CDR3 amino acids: CSVASGGTSTDTQYF. The CDR3 region has the DNA TGCAGCGTCGCTTCCGGCGGGACTAGCACAGATACGCAGTATTTT.

The chain couples TRBV29-1 to TRBJ2-5, with 9 bases fitting TRBD1. Trimming removed 4 bases from V and 5 bases from J; junction bases left unmatched: 11. The CDR3 runs to 15 residues. Germline CDR1 and CDR2: SQVTM and ANQGSEA. The CDR3 protein is CSVGWGTGSGETQYF. CDR3 coding DNA: TGCAGCGTTGGTTGGGGGACAGGGTCGGGGGAGACCCAGTACTTC.

This clonotype was observed a few times. This chain links TRBV29-1 with TRBJ1-1; perhaps TRBD1 as D (6 bases). The CDR3 has 13 amino acids. V was cut by 6 bases and J by 4 bases, with 15 bases left in between. Germline loops: CDR1 SQVTM, CDR2 ANQGSEA. The CDR3: CSVAHTGSTEAFF. In DNA, the CDR3 is TGCAGCGTCGCTCACACAGGGAGCACTGAAGCTTTCTTT.

The CDR3 reads CATSRDGGIYGYTF. For the CDR3, the DNA is TGTGCCACCAGCAGAGATGGGGGGATCTATGGCTACACCTTC. V gene TRBV15 combines with J gene TRBJ1-2, with D maybe TRBD1 (5 bases). CDR3 size: 14 residues. V dropped 0 bases and J dropped 4 bases, with 9 bases sitting between them. The germline CDR1 and CDR2 sequences are LNHNV and YYDKDF (reference sequence).

The V and J genes are TRBV6-5 and TRBJ2-5; D remains ambiguous. The V end was cut by 2 bases, the J end by 4 bases, with 11 bases between. Germline V gives CDR1 MNHEY, CDR2 SVGAGI. The CDR3 runs 14 residues. This chain's CDR3 is CASSYGLFSETQYF. CDR3 nucleotide sequence: TGTGCCAGCAGTTACGGCCTCTTTTCAGAGACCCAGTACTTC.

In this sample, this clonotype turned up a few times. V and J are TRBV6-1 and TRBJ2-2; tentative D call: TRBD2 (6 bases). Looked up from germline, CDR1 is MNHNS and CDR2 is SASEGT. The CDR3 length is 16 residues. The V end lost 7 bases, the J end lost 5 bases, and 20 bases lay between the germline ends. In DNA, the CDR3 is TGTGCCAGCATTCAAGGGGCGGGATTGCGTACCGGGGAGCTGTTTTTT. Protein product: CASIQGAGLRTGELFF.

This clonotype has just a few counts. The genes are TRBV29-1 and TRBJ1-1; no definite D call. V was pared by 3 bases and J by 5 bases, with 10 bases between. CDR1 SQVTM and CDR2 ANQGSEA come from the germline V gene. This CDR3 has 12 amino acids. The CDR3 is CSVEQLGTEAFF. As DNA, the CDR3 is TGCAGCGTTGAGCAGCTTGGGACTGAAGCTTTCTTT.

CDR3 coding DNA: TGCGCCAGCAGCTCAGCGGGAGGGAACAATGAGCAGTTCTTC. Translated: CASSSAGGNNEQFF. The V and J genes are TRBV5-1 and TRBJ2-1; TRBD2 aligns across 10 bases. V trimming: 3 bases; J trimming: 5 bases; junction bases outside the gene matches: 2. Germline V CDR1 and CDR2: SGHRS, YFSETQ. The CDR3 has 14 amino acids.

This clonotype was counted only a few times. The chain combines TRBV6-1 with TRBJ1-1; D may be TRBD1 (5 bases). Germline CDR1 MNHNS, CDR2 SASEGT. The ends were cut back, 7 bases at V and 0 bases at J, with 12 bases in the middle. This CDR3 has 14 amino acids. CDR3 nucleotide sequence: TGTGCCAGCAAGTGGGAGGGGATGAACACTGAAGCTTTCTTT. Protein: CASKWEGMNTEAFF.

This clonotype came up a few times. V is TRBV3-1 and J is TRBJ2-7; 7 bases are a match to TRBD1. This CDR3 is 14 amino acids long. The ends lost 4 bases at V and 3 bases at J; junction bases unmatched: 6. Per germline, CDR1 LGHDT and CDR2 YNNKEL (reference sequence). The DNA for the CDR3 is TGTGCCAGCAGCCGTGACAGGGTTCGCTACGAGCAGTACTTC. Residues: CASSRDRVRYEQYF.